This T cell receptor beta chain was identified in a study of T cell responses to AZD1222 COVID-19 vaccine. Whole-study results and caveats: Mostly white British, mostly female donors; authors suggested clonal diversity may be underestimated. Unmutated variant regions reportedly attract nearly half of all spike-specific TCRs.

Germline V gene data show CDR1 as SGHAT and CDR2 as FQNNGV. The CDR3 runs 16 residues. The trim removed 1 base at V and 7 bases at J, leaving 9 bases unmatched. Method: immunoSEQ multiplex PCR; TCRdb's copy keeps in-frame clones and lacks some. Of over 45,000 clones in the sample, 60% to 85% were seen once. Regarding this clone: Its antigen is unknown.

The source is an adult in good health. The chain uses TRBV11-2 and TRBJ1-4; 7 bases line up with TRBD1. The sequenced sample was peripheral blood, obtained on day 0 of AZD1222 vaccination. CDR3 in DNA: TGTGCCAGCAGCTTAGGCTCGGTGGCAGGGGGTGAAAAACTGTTTTTT. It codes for CASSLGSVAGGEKLFF.